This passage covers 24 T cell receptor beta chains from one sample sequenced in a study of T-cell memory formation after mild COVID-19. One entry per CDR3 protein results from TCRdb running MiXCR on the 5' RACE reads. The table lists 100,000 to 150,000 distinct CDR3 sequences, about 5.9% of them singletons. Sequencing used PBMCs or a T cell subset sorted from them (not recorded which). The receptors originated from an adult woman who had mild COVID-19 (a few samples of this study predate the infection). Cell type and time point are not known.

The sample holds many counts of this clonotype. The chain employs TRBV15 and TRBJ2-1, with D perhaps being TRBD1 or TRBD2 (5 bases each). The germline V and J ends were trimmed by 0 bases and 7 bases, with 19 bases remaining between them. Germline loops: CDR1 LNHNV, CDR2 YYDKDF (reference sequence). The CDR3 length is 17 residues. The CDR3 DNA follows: TGTGCCACCAGCAGAGAACGAGGGGAAAGAGAGAGAAATGAGCAGTTCTTC. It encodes CATSRERGERERNEQFF.

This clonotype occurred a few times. The CDR3 protein is CASSESGGGLNEQFF. The CDR3 DNA reads as TGTGCCAGCAGTGAAAGTGGCGGGGGTCTCAATGAGCAGTTCTTC. This sequence joins TRBV2 and TRBJ2-1; 7 bases are a match to TRBD2. Germline CDR1 is SNHLY and CDR2 is FYNNEI. This CDR3 is 15 amino acids long. V lost 2 bases and J lost 6; bases outside the gene matches: 7.

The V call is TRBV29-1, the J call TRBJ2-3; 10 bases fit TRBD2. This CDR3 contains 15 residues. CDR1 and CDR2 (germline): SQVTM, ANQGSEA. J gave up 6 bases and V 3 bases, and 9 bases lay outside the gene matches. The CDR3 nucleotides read TGCAGCGTTGACCTACTAGCGGGGCCTCGCGATACGCAGTATTTT. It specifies CSVDLLAGPRDTQYF.

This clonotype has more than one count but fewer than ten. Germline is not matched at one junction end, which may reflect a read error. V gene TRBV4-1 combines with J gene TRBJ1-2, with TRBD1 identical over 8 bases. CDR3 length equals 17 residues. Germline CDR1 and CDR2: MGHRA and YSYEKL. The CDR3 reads CASSHPRSGGAGYCYTF. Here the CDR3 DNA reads TGCGCCAGCAGCCACCCCAGGTCAGGGGGCGCGGGCTATTGCTACACCTTC.

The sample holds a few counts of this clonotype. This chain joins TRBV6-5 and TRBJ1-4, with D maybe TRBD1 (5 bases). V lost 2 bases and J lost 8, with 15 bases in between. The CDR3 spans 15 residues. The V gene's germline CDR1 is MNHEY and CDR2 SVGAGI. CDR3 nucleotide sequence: TGTGCCAGCAGTTACGGGGTAGGGGACGGGGAAAAACTGTTTTTT. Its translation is CASSYGVGDGEKLFF.

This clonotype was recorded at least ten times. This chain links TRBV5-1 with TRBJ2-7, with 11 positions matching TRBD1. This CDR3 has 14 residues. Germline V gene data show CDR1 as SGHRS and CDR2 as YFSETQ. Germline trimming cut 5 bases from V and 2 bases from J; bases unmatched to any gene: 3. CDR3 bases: TGCGCCAGCAGGTGGGGACAGGGGGCCTACGAGCAGTACTTC. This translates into CASRWGQGAYEQYF.

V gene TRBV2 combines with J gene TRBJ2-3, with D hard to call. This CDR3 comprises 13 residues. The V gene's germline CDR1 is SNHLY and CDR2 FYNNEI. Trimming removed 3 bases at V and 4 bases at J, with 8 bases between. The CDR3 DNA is TGTGCCAGCAGTGATTTAGGGTCAGATACGCAGTATTTT. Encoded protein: CASSDLGSDTQYF.

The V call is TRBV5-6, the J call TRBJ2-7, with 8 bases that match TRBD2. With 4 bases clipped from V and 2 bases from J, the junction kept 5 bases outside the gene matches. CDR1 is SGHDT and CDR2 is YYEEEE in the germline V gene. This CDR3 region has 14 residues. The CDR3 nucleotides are TGTGCCAGCAGCCCTAGAGCGGGGGCCTACGAGCAGTACTTC. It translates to CASSPRAGAYEQYF.

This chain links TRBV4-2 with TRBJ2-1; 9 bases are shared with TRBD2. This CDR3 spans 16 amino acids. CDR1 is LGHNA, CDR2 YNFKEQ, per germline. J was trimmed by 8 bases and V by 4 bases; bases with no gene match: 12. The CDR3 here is CASSPLGASGTDEQFF. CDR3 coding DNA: TGTGCCAGCAGCCCTCTCGGCGCTAGCGGGACGGATGAGCAGTTCTTC.

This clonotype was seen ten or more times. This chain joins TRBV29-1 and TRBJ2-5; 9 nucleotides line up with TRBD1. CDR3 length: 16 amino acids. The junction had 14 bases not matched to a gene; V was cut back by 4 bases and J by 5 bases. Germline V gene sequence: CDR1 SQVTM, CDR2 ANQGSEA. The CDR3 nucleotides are TGCAGCGTTGTTCGATTCCGGACAGGGGCAGAGGAGACCCAGTACTTC. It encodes CSVVRFRTGAEETQYF.

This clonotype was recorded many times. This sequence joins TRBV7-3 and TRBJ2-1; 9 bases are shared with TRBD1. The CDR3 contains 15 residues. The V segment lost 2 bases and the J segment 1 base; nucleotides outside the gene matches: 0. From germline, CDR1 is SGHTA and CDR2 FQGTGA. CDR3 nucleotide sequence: TGTGCCAGCAGCTTAGGACAGGGGTCCTACAATGAGCAGTTCTTC. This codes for CASSLGQGSYNEQFF.

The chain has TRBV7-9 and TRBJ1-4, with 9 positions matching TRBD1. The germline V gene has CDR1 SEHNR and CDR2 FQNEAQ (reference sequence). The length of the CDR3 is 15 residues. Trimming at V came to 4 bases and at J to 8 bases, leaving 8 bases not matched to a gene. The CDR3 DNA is TGTGCCAGCAGCTCAAGGACAGGGGCTCGAGAAAAACTGTTTTTT. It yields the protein CASSSRTGAREKLFF.

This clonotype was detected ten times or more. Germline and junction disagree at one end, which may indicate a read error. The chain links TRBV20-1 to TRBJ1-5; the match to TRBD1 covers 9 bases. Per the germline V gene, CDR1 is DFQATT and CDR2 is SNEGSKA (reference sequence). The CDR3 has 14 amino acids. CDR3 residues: CSAHPGQGYHPQHF. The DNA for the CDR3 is TGCAGTGCTCACCCGGGACAGGGATATCACCCCCAGCATTTT.

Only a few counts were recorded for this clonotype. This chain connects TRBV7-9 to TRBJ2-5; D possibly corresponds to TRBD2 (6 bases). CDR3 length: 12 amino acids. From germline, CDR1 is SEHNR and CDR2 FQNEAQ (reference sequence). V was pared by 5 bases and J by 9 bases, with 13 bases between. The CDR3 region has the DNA TGTGCCAGCAGCCTCTCCCCGGGGGCCCAGTACTTC. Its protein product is CASSLSPGAQYF.

In nucleotides, the CDR3 is TGTGCCAGCAGCTTAGCGGGGCGGGGGGGCACAGATACGCAGTATTTT. This sequence encodes CASSLAGRGGTDTQYF. The chain couples TRBV7-2 to TRBJ2-3; 8 nucleotides match TRBD2. V trimming: 0 bases; J trimming: 1 base; junction bases outside the gene matches: 3. CDR1 and CDR2 (germline): SGHTA, FQGNSA. The CDR3 length is 16 residues. Combining the CDR3 with reference TRBV7-2 and TRBJ2-3 gives the whole variable domain GAGVSQSPSNKVTEKGKDVELRCDPISGHTALYWYRQSLGQGLEFLIYFQGNSAPDKSGLPSDRFSAERTGGSVSTLTIQRTQQEDSAVYLCASSLAGRGGTDTQYFGPGTRLTVL.

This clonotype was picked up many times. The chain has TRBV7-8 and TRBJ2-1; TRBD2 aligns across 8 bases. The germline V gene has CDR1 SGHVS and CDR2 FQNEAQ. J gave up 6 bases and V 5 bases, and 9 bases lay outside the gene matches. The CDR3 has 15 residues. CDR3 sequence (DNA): TGTGCCAGCAGCCCCGGGACTAGACTTCTCAATGAGCAGTTCTTC. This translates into CASSPGTRLLNEQFF.

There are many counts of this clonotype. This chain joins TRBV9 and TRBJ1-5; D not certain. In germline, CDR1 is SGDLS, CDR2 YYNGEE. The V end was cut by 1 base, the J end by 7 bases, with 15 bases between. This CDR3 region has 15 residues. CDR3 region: CASSVSPLPGQPQHF. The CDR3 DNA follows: TGTGCCAGCAGCGTAAGTCCCCTTCCGGGGCAGCCCCAGCATTTT.

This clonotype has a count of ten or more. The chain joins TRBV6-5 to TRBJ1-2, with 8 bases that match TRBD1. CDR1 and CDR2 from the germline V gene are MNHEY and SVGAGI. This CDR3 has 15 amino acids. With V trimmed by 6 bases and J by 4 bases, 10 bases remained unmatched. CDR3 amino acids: CASSPTRQGSYGYTF. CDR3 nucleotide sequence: TGTGCCAGCAGCCCCACCCGACAGGGGTCCTATGGCTACACCTTC.

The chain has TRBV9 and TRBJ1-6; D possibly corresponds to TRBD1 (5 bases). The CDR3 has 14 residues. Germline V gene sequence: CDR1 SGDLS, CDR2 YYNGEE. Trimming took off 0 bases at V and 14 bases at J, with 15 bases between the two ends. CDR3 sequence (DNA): TGTGCCAGCAGCGTAGATACAGGAGGTATGACCCTCCACTTT. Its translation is CASSVDTGGMTLHF.

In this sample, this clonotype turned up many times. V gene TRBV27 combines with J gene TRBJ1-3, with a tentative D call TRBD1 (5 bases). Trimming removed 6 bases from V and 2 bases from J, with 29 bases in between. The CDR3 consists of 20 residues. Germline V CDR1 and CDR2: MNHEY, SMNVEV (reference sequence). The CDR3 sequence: CASSPNGGRTFPRPGNTIYF. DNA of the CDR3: TGTGCCAGCAGCCCTAACGGGGGACGGACCTTCCCCCGGCCTGGAAACACCATATATTTT.

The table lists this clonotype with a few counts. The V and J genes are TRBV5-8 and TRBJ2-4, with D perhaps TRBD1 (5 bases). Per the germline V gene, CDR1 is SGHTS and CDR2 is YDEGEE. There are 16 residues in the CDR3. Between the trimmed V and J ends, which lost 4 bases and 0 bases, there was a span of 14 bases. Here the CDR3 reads CASSRTTILAKNIQYF. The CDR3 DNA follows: TGTGCCAGCAGCCGGACAACCATTCTAGCCAAAAACATTCAGTACTTC. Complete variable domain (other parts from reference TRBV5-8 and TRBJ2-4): EAGVTQSPTHLIKTRGQQATLRCSPISGHTSVYWYQQALGLGLQFLLWYDEGEERNRGNFPPRFSGRQFPNYSSELNVNALELEDSALYLCASSRTTILAKNIQYFGAGTRLSVL.

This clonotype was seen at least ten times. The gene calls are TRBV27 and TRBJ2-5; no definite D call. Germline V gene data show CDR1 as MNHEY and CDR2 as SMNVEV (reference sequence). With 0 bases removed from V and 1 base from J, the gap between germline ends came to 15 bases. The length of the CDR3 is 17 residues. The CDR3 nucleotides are TGTGCCAGCAGTTTATCGTGGGCCCAAGGGTTCCAAGAGACCCAGTACTTC. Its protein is CASSLSWAQGFQETQYF.

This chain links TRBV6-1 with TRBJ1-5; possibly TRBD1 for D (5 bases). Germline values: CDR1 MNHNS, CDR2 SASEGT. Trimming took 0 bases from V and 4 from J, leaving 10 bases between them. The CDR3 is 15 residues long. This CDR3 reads CASSEAGTGNQPQHF. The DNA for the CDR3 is TGTGCCAGCAGTGAAGCCGGGACGGGGAATCAGCCCCAGCATTTT.

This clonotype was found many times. The CDR3 coding sequence is TGTGCCAGCGCTGGGACAATAAGCACAGATACGCAGTATTTT. Its translation is CASAGTISTDTQYF. This chain joins TRBV9 and TRBJ2-3; a possible D gene is TRBD1 (6 bases). CDR1 SGDLS and CDR2 YYNGEE come from the germline V gene. Trimming removed 7 bases from V and 0 bases from J, with 12 bases in between. The CDR3 has 14 residues.